This T cell receptor beta chain is from a study of early T cells in non-severe SARS-CoV-2 infection. This clonotype was counted a few times. Trimming cost V 4 bases and J 8 bases, with 9 bases left between them. Germline V CDR1 and CDR2: DFQATT, SNEGSKA (reference sequence). This CDR3 contains 11 residues. Unique molecular identifiers were added to individual cDNA molecules. Each CDR3 protein is one row after TCRdb ran MiXCR on the 5' RACE reads. The table has tens of thousands of distinct CDR3 sequences, about 16% seen once. The sequences come from whole blood, collected at baseline. This sequence originates from an adult who was a healthcare worker with PCR-confirmed SARS-CoV-2 infection or an uninfected control (not recorded which). This chain uses TRBV20-1 with TRBJ2-1, with a tentative D call TRBD2 (7 bases). The chain's CDR3 is CSAKGGHEQFF. The CDR3 DNA sequence: TGCAGTGCTAAGGGGGGGCATGAGCAGTTCTTC.